A selection of T cell receptor beta chains follows, all from one sample in a study of blood T cell repertoires in COVID-19. Sequencing used immunoSEQ multiplex PCR; TCRdb keeps in-frame clones, though not all of them. This table holds hundreds of thousands of clones, approximately 83% found once. Sequencing was done on a sample of peripheral blood. The origin of the receptors is a woman in her twenties or thirties with COVID-19, enrolled during active disease. Both conserved end residues are part of each CDR3.

j_gene | len | v_gene | CDR3aa
TRBJ2-7 | 15 | TRBV4-1 | CASSQELADPYEQYF
TRBJ1-2 | 14 | TRBV2 | CASSDTGLGNGYTF
TRBJ2-5 | 11 | TRBV19 | CASSIAGTQYF
TRBJ2-7 | 16 | TRBV27 | CASSLLRTSGDYEQYF
TRBJ2-3 | 15 | TRBV28 | CASSQTGGYTDTQYF
TRBJ1-2 | 14 | TRBV5-1 | CASSLMTENYGYTF
TRBJ2-5 | 14 | TRBV20-1 | CSASRGGGSETQYF
TRBJ2-3 | 13 | TRBV28 | CASSLPGTDTQYF
TRBJ2-2 | 18 | TRBV10-3 | CAISDPSGRARNTGELFF
TRBJ2-3 | 14 | TRBV7-9 | CASSLSERPDTQYF
TRBJ2-1 | 16 | TRBV20-1 | CSASGREVSSYNEQFF
TRBJ1-2 | 16 | TRBV7-9 | CASTLDRVGANYGYTF
TRBJ2-1 | 19 | TRBV28 | CASSILAGGQGSSYNEQFF
TRBJ1-1 | 16 | TRBV19 | CASSIEGTGASPEAFF
TRBJ1-5 | 12 | TRBV15 | CATSSQDQPQHF
TRBJ2-1 | 16 | TRBV21-1 | CASSKGPSGIYNEQFF
TRBJ1-4 | 14 | TRBV28 | CASSLGGADEKLFF
TRBJ1-5 | 15 | TRBV7-9 | CASSLKGAVHQPQHF
TRBJ1-2 | 15 | TRBV3-1/TRBV3-2 | CASSRSDSFSDGYTF
TRBJ1-2 | 15 | TRBV27 | CASSWGRGGDYGYTF
TRBJ2-1 | 17 | TRBV9 | CASSVQRGGFSYNEQFF
TRBJ1-2 | 13 | TRBV28 | CAIVTQGASGYTF
TRBJ2-3 | 16 | TRBV4-3 | CASSLRQGIGTDTQYF